Below, 19 T cell receptor beta chains from the same sample are listed, as sequenced in a study of cytomegalovirus exposure and HLA in healthy donors (dated by TCRdb to 2015 to 2018). Library preparation was by the immunoSEQ multiplex PCR assay. For the multiplex PCR, a mixture combining 60 forward primers for TCR Vbeta segments and 13 reverse primers for TCR Jbeta segments was used. TCRdb stores this immuneACCESS table with in-frame sequences only. Part of the clones is absent; in the studies checked, under half of the shortfall reflects unresolved V genes, and no reason is known for the rest. The sample table records 150,000 to 200,000 clones; approximately 82% of these occur just once. Under 2.5% of the sample comes from the top ten. The sample comprised PBMCs. The receptors were sampled from a woman younger than 45 in good health and CMV-seronegative.

The chain employs TRBV28 and TRBJ1-4, with 10 bases fitting TRBD1. The CDR3 runs 16 residues. The germline V gene has CDR1 MDHEN and CDR2 SYDVKM. V dropped 3 bases and J dropped 7; count of bases not matched to a gene: 8. CDR3 protein: CASSLEGQGRREKLFF. Written as DNA, the CDR3 is TGTGCCAGCAGTTTGGAGGGACAGGGGAGACGTGAAAAACTGTTTTTT. The whole variable domain, remainder taken from reference TRBV28 and TRBJ1-4, is DVKVTQSSRYLVKRTGEKVFLECVQDMDHENMFWYRQDPGLGLRLIYFSYDVKMKEKGDIPEGYSVSREKKERFSLILESASTNQTSMYLCASSLEGQGRREKLFFGSGTQLSVL.

The gene calls are TRBV6-6 and TRBJ1-5; D is perhaps TRBD1 (6 bases). From germline, CDR1 is MNHNY and CDR2 SVGAGI (reference sequence). The CDR3 totals 14 residues. The V gene lost 2 bases and the J gene lost 7 bases, with 12 bases spanning the gap. The CDR3: CASSYGLDSQPQHF. The CDR3 DNA is TGTGCCAGCAGTTACGGTCTGGACAGCCAGCCCCAGCATTTT.

This clone was found once. The chain recombines TRBV9 with TRBJ1-1; possibly TRBD1 for D (5 bases). The CDR3 totals 15 residues. CDR1 is SGDLS and CDR2 is YYNGEE in the germline V gene. V was clipped by 0 bases and J by 1 base, with 10 bases between them. The CDR3 DNA is TGTGCCAGCAGCGTAGGGCTGGGGCAGAACACTGAAGCTTTCTTT. Its translation: CASSVGLGQNTEAFF.

The CDR3 protein is CASSPVLNTEAFF. CDR3 DNA sequence: TGTGCCAGTAGTCCCGTTTTGAACACTGAAGCTTTCTTT. The chain is built from TRBV19 and TRBJ1-1; D ambiguous. Between the trimmed V and J ends, which lost 5 bases and 0 bases, there was a span of 7 bases. CDR3 length equals 13 residues. The germline V gene encodes CDR1 LNHDA and CDR2 SQIVND (reference sequence).

The chain combines TRBV11-2 with TRBJ1-6; D unclear. Germline assignment: CDR1 SGHAT and CDR2 FQNNGV. V was trimmed by 0 bases and J by 5 bases, leaving 5 bases between them. CDR3 size: 14 residues. Here the CDR3 DNA reads TGTGCCAGCAGCTTAGATGTAGATAATTCACCCCTCCACTTT. Its translation is CASSLDVDNSPLHF.

This chain connects TRBV15 to TRBJ2-7; TRBD2 might be the D (7 bases). Per the germline V gene, CDR1 is LNHNV and CDR2 is YYDKDF (reference sequence). This CDR3 has 14 amino acids. V lost 0 bases and J 5 bases, leaving 11 bases between the germline ends. For the CDR3, the DNA is TGTGCCACCAGCAGAGATCGGGGGGCCAACGAGCAGTACTTC. Translation gives CATSRDRGANEQYF.

The chain links TRBV10-2 to TRBJ1-1, with TRBD1 identical over 7 bases. The CDR3 totals 13 residues. The V and J ends lost 8 bases and 2 bases, in that order; junction bases with no gene match: 5. From germline, CDR1 is WSHSY and CDR2 SAAADI. In DNA, the CDR3 is TGCGCCAGCCGACAGGGTACCAACACTGAAGCTTTCTTT. It codes for CASRQGTNTEAFF.

This clone was picked up a small number of times. The chain recombines TRBV6-1 with TRBJ1-5; TRBD1 aligns across 9 bases. The CDR3 has 21 amino acids. With V trimmed by 2 bases and J by 0 bases, 17 bases remained unmatched. CDR1 is MNHNS and CDR2 is SASEGT in the germline V gene. This CDR3 is CASSERAGQGSSVGSNQPQHF. As DNA, the CDR3 is TGTGCCAGCAGTGAAAGAGCCGGACAGGGGAGTAGCGTGGGTAGCAATCAGCCCCAGCATTTT.

In this sample, this clone turned up a few times. The chain is built from TRBV4-1 and TRBJ2-7; D might be TRBD1 (5 bases). The CDR3 loop spans 14 amino acids. V lost 4 bases, J lost 0 bases, and 10 bases lay in between. Germline CDR1 MGHRA, CDR2 YSYEKL. For the CDR3, the DNA is TGCGCCAGCAGCCCGACAGAGCCCTCCTACGAGCAGTACTTC. It specifies CASSPTEPSYEQYF.

This clone was observed a handful of times. V is TRBV10-2 and J is TRBJ2-5; 12 bases match TRBD2. V trimming: 5 bases; J trimming: 2 bases; junction bases outside the gene matches: 0. The CDR3 runs to 14 residues. CDR1 is WSHSY, CDR2 SAAADI, per germline. The CDR3 bases are TGCGCCAGCAGTCTAGCGGGAGGGCAAGAGACCCAGTACTTC. Translation gives CASSLAGGQETQYF.

The V and J genes are TRBV28 and TRBJ1-3; D unclear. The CDR3 extends over 13 amino acids. Deletions cut 8 bases from V and 6 bases from J, with 14 bases between. CDR1 is MDHEN, CDR2 SYDVKM, per germline. CDR3 DNA sequence: TGTGCCAGCCATTTTAGCGTAGAAAACACCATATATTTT. The encoded protein is CASHFSVENTIYF.

This clone was found once. The V and J genes are TRBV4-1 and TRBJ1-2; D might be TRBD1 (5 bases). Trimming pared 0 bases from V and 6 bases from J, leaving 20 bases between. CDR3 length equals 17 residues. The V gene's germline CDR1 is MGHRA and CDR2 YSYEKL. CDR3 sequence (DNA): TGCGCCAGCAGCCAAGAGGCCAGGGTGGAATTTAGTGATGGCTACACCTTC. Encoded protein: CASSQEARVEFSDGYTF.

This chain links TRBV28 with TRBJ1-2, with D perhaps matching TRBD1 (5 bases). Germline V gene lookup returns CDR1 MDHEN and CDR2 SYDVKM. V lost 3 bases to trimming and J lost 2 bases, with 10 bases between them. The CDR3 is 14 amino acids. The CDR3 bases are TGTGCCAGCAGTTTGGGGGGACGAAACTATGGCTACACCTTC. Translated: CASSLGGRNYGYTF.

On this clone: Other DNA sequences within the sample encode an identical CDR3. The gene calls are TRBV28 and TRBJ2-5, with 8 nucleotides matching TRBD1. This CDR3 contains 14 residues. V gave up 2 bases and J gave up 5 bases; unmatched junction bases: 4. Germline V gives CDR1 MDHEN, CDR2 SYDVKM. The CDR3 sequence is CASSLGRGLETQYF. CDR3 coding DNA: TGTGCCAGCAGTTTAGGCAGGGGGCTGGAGACCCAGTACTTC.

This clone was recorded a few times. The rearrangement uses TRBV5-4 and TRBJ1-2; TRBD1 agrees at 9 bases. Looked up from germline, CDR1 is SGHNT and CDR2 is YYREEE (reference sequence). J lost 12 bases, V lost 3 bases, and 12 bases had no gene match. This CDR3 is 14 amino acids long. CDR3: CASSSGDRALFNTF. In DNA, the CDR3 is TGTGCCAGCAGCTCGGGGGACAGGGCCCTCTTTAACACCTTC.

The chain links TRBV4-1 to TRBJ2-1; 7 nucleotides line up with TRBD1. The V gene end was trimmed by 0 bases and the J gene end by 0 bases; junction bases not matched to a gene: 5. The CDR3 covers 17 residues. Germline lookup yields CDR1 MGHRA and CDR2 YSYEKL. The CDR3 spells CASSQDFRGSSYNEQFF. In nucleotides, the CDR3 is TGCGCCAGCAGCCAAGATTTCAGGGGGAGCTCCTACAATGAGCAGTTCTTC.

The rearrangement links TRBV28 to TRBJ2-7; 10 nucleotides line up with TRBD2. The CDR3 runs to 15 residues. Germline CDR1 is MDHEN and CDR2 is SYDVKM. J lost 5 bases, V lost 2 bases, and 6 bases had no gene match. The CDR3 here is CASSLESSGSHEQYF. In nucleotides, the CDR3 is TGTGCCAGCAGTTTAGAGTCTAGCGGGAGCCACGAGCAGTACTTC.

This clone was recorded only once. The genes are TRBV18 and TRBJ1-1, with unresolved D. The CDR3 loop spans 13 amino acids. V was pared by 5 bases and J by 3 bases, with 10 bases between. Germline V gene sequence: CDR1 KGHSH, CDR2 LQKENI. DNA for the CDR3: TGTGCCAGCTCAGCCGGGGTGGACACTGAAGCTTTCTTT. It yields the protein CASSAGVDTEAFF.

The rearrangement joins TRBV7-2 to TRBJ2-1, with a tentative D call TRBD1 (6 bases). The CDR3 totals 15 residues. From germline, CDR1 is SGHTA and CDR2 FQGNSA. Between the trimmed V and J ends, which lost 5 bases and 4 bases, there was a span of 15 bases. The DNA of the CDR3 is TGTGCCAGCAGCACTCCGGGACAAGCATACAATGAGCAGTTCTTC. Amino acid sequence: CASSTPGQAYNEQFF.